One sample yielded the 22 T cell receptor beta chains listed below, sequenced in a study of CD8+ T cells in alopecia areata. cDNA reverse transcribed from extracted RNA served as the sequencing template. TCRdb keeps only in-frame clones here, not all; method: immunoSEQ multiplex PCR. The top ten hold roughly 15% of the sample, which has about 150,000 clones, about 89% seen once. The source material was CD8+ T cells sorted from blood, sampled at week 0. The receptors derive from a human donor with alopecia areata.

The rearrangement joins TRBV2 to TRBJ2-1; tentatively, D is TRBD2 (6 bases). CDR1 is SNHLY and CDR2 is FYNNEI in the germline V gene. Trimming pared 5 bases from V and 8 bases from J, leaving 19 bases between. This CDR3 has 15 residues. The CDR3 spells CASSFRRSGGDEQFF. CDR3 in DNA: TGTGCCAGCAGTTTCCGACGCTCCGGAGGGGATGAGCAGTTCTTC.

This clone was seen a single time. The CDR3 DNA is TGTGCAAGTCGCTTAGCGCCGAGGCGAGAAGAGACCCAGTACTTC. Protein product: CASRLAPRREETQYF. The V gene is TRBV12-2, the J gene TRBJ2-5; TRBD2 is the table's D call, not checked against the DNA. TRBV12-2 is deemed a pseudogene. This CDR3 spans 15 amino acids.

This chain links TRBV7-9 with TRBJ1-1, with D unresolved. Germline CDR1 reads SEHNR; CDR2 reads FQNEAQ (reference sequence). The CDR3 has 12 residues. The V gene lost 5 bases and the J gene lost 7 bases, with 11 bases spanning the gap. This chain's CDR3 is CASSRSENEAFF. Here the CDR3 DNA reads TGTGCCAGCAGCCGGTCGGAGAATGAAGCTTTCTTT.

The V gene is TRBV5-4, the J gene TRBJ2-7; D is uncertain. Germline V gives CDR1 SGHNT, CDR2 YYREEE (reference sequence). This CDR3 spans 13 amino acids. The ends were cut back, 3 bases at V and 4 bases at J, with 11 bases in the middle. This chain's CDR3 is CASSSDDLYEQYF. For the CDR3, the DNA is TGTGCCAGCAGCTCCGATGACCTATACGAGCAGTACTTC.

This clone was counted only a few times. This rearrangement joins TRBV25-1 to TRBJ2-2, with no clear D. The CDR3 consists of 11 residues. V dropped 8 bases and J dropped 8 bases, with 9 bases sitting between them. Germline V CDR1 and CDR2: MGHDK, SYGVNS. This chain's CDR3 is CASFELGELFF. The CDR3 nucleotides read TGTGCCAGCTTTGAATTAGGGGAGCTGTTTTTT.

This chain links TRBV28 with TRBJ2-7; a weak D match, TRBD1 (6 bases). Trimming removed 4 bases at V and 1 base at J, with 14 bases between. The CDR3 is made up of 15 amino acids. CDR1 is MDHEN, CDR2 SYDVKM, per germline. The CDR3 protein is CASSSIDRLSYEQYF. The DNA of the CDR3 is TGTGCCAGCAGTTCCATCGACAGGTTATCCTACGAGCAGTACTTC.

The count of this clone is one. The rearrangement joins TRBV2 to TRBJ2-6; D not resolved. CDR1 SNHLY and CDR2 FYNNEI come from the germline V gene. The CDR3 extends over 13 amino acids. V lost 7 bases and J 2 bases, leaving 6 bases between the germline ends. The CDR3 DNA reads TGTGCCAGCATAGGGACTGGGGCCAACGTCCTGACTTTC. Translation: CASIGTGANVLTF.

V usage is TRBV29-1 and J usage is TRBJ2-7, with D hard to call. This CDR3 is built from 17 residues. Between the trimmed V and J ends, which lost 1 base and 0 bases, there was a span of 19 bases. The germline V gene encodes CDR1 SQVTM and CDR2 ANQGSEA. The CDR3 DNA sequence: TGCAGCGTTGAAGGAGATACTCAGAACAGTTTCTCCTACGAGCAGTACTTC. Translation gives CSVEGDTQNSFSYEQYF.

The chain carries TRBV7-9 and TRBJ2-4; the D is unclear. The V gene lost 5 bases and the J gene lost 7 bases, with 9 bases spanning the gap. The CDR3 runs 12 residues. CDR1 SEHNR and CDR2 FQNEAQ come from the germline V gene (reference sequence). In nucleotides, the CDR3 is TGTGCCAGCAGCCGCCAAAGCAACATTCAGTACTTC. This encodes CASSRQSNIQYF.

This clone was picked up one time. V and J are TRBV5-4 and TRBJ2-7, with unresolved D. This CDR3 is built from 14 residues. Trimming took 4 bases from V and 5 from J, leaving 16 bases between them. Germline assignment: CDR1 SGHNT and CDR2 YYREEE (reference sequence). The CDR3 sequence: CASSVVAGFDEQYF. The CDR3 DNA reads TGTGCCAGCAGCGTCGTGGCAGGATTTGACGAGCAGTACTTC.

This chain joins TRBV30 and TRBJ2-1; D is perhaps TRBD2 (5 bases). The CDR3 is made up of 14 amino acids. Germline-derived CDR1 and CDR2 are GTSNPN and SVGIG (reference sequence). Trimming took off 5 bases at V and 1 base at J, with 12 bases between the two ends. The CDR3 here is CAWEGAPSYNEQFF. The CDR3 DNA reads TGTGCCTGGGAGGGAGCGCCGTCCTACAATGAGCAGTTCTTC.

The gene calls are TRBV5-6 and TRBJ1-2, with no clear D. CDR1 and CDR2 (germline): SGHDT, YYEEEE. The germline V and J ends were trimmed by 2 bases and 1 base, with 9 bases remaining between them. The CDR3 runs to 14 residues. The CDR3 coding sequence is TGTGCCAGCAGCTTAGAAGGGCGTAACTATGGCTACACCTTC. Amino acids: CASSLEGRNYGYTF. The full variable domain, with the rest looked up from reference TRBV5-6 and TRBJ1-2, is DAGVTQSPTHLIKTRGQQVTLRCSPKSGHDTVSWYQQALGQGPQFIFQYYEEEERQRGNFPDRFSGHQFPNYSSELNVNALLLGDSALYLCASSLEGRNYGYTFGSGTRLTVV.

The rearrangement uses TRBV6-5 and TRBJ2-1; weak D call: TRBD1 (6 bases). Trimming cost V 5 bases and J 7 bases, with 9 bases left between them. The CDR3 is 12 amino acids. Per the germline V gene, CDR1 is MNHEY and CDR2 is SVGAGI. The CDR3, as DNA: TGTGCCAGCAGTCCCCAGGGGAATGAGCAGTTCTTC. Its protein product is CASSPQGNEQFF.

Comments on this clone: Other DNA sequences in the same sample also yield this CDR3. This sequence joins TRBV6-5 and TRBJ2-3; 12 positions agree with TRBD2. Trimming at V came to 6 bases and at J to 3 bases, leaving 4 bases not matched to a gene. The germline V gene encodes CDR1 MNHEY and CDR2 SVGAGI. This CDR3 comprises 15 residues. CDR3 nucleotide sequence: TGTGCCAGCAGGACCGGACTAGCGGGGACAGATACGCAGTATTTT. The encoded protein is CASRTGLAGTDTQYF.

The chain joins TRBV9 to TRBJ2-7; no clear D. This CDR3 is 13 amino acids long. V lost 2 bases to trimming and J lost 3 bases, with 9 bases between them. In germline, CDR1 is SGDLS, CDR2 YYNGEE. DNA of the CDR3: TGTGCCAGCAGCGTTTGGGAAGGCTACGAGCAGTACTTC. Its protein product is CASSVWEGYEQYF.

The chain links TRBV27 to TRBJ2-7, with 9 bases lining up with TRBD2. The CDR3 has 15 residues. Germline loops: CDR1 MNHEY, CDR2 SMNVEV (reference sequence). Trimming cost V 4 bases and J 6 bases; bases outside gene matches: 10. CDR3 DNA: TGTGCCAGCAGTTCAGAAATAGCGGGAGATTCCGAGCAGTACTTC. Its protein is CASSSEIAGDSEQYF.

In its sample, this clone was seen a few times. V and J are TRBV5-1 and TRBJ2-7; 8 nucleotides align to TRBD2. Germline V gene data show CDR1 as SGHRS and CDR2 as YFSETQ. The CDR3 extends over 15 amino acids. V dropped 0 bases and J dropped 0; count of bases not matched to a gene: 2. DNA for the CDR3: TGCGCCAGCAGCTTGGAACTAGCGGCCTCCTACGAGCAGTACTTC. Its translation is CASSLELAASYEQYF.

This clone was observed a single time. The chain couples TRBV30 to TRBJ1-6; D is perhaps TRBD1 (5 bases). In germline, CDR1 is GTSNPN, CDR2 SVGIG (reference sequence). Trimming shortened V by 0 bases and J by 10 bases, and 22 bases separated the two germline ends. The CDR3 sequence is 17 residues long. The CDR3 is CAWSVSGREGPRSPLHF. CDR3 in DNA: TGTGCCTGGAGTGTATCAGGCAGGGAGGGTCCTCGATCACCCCTCCACTTT. Using reference TRBV30 and TRBJ1-6 for the parts outside the CDR3, the full variable domain is SQTIHQWPATLVQPVGSPLSLECTVEGTSNPNLYWYRQAAGRGLQLLFYSVGIGQISSEVPQNLSASRPQDRQFILSSKKLLLSDSGFYLCAWSVSGREGPRSPLHFGNGTRLTVT.

The V call is TRBV30, the J call TRBJ2-4; 12 nucleotides match TRBD2. The CDR3 is 14 residues long. CDR1 GTSNPN and CDR2 SVGIG come from the germline V gene (reference sequence). V trimming: 2 bases; J trimming: 13 bases; junction bases outside the gene matches: 9. The CDR3 region has the DNA TGTGCCTGGAGTTCATCTAGCGGGGGGGCCCCGCAGTACTTC. Its translation is CAWSSSSGGAPQYF.

The chain has TRBV7-9 and TRBJ2-7, with TRBD1 identical over 10 bases. Trimming removed 5 bases from V and 6 bases from J; junction bases left unmatched: 4. Germline V gene lookup returns CDR1 SEHNR and CDR2 FQNEAQ (reference sequence). The CDR3 is 13 residues long. The CDR3 region is CASSPRDRGEQYF. For the CDR3, the DNA is TGTGCCAGCAGCCCCCGGGACAGGGGCGAGCAGTACTTC.

The chain recombines TRBV4-2 with TRBJ1-1; D is uncertain. Per germline, CDR1 LGHNA and CDR2 YNFKEQ. V was pared by 1 base and J by 6 bases, with 3 bases between. The CDR3 sequence is 11 residues long. The CDR3 protein is CASSQGPEAFF. The DNA of the CDR3 is TGTGCCAGCAGCCAAGGACCTGAAGCTTTCTTT.

J is TRBJ2-7 and V is TRBV9; no firm D call. From germline, CDR1 is SGDLS and CDR2 YYNGEE. V was trimmed by 2 bases and J by 5 bases, leaving 17 bases between them. This CDR3 has 15 amino acids. CDR3 DNA: TGTGCCAGCAGCGTGGGTACAGTGCCTTTTAACGAGCAGTACTTC. Translation gives CASSVGTVPFNEQYF.